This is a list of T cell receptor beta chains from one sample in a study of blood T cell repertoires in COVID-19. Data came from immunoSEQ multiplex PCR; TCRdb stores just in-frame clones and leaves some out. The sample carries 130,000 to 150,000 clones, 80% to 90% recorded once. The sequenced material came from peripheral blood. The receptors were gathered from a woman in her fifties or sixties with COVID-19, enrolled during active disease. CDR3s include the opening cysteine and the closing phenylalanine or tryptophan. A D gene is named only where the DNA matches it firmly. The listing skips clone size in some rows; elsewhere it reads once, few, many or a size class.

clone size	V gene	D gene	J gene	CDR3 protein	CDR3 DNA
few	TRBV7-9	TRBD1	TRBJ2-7	CASSFGQGEFRYF	TGTGCCAGCAGCTTCGGGCAGGGGGAGTTTAGGTACTTC
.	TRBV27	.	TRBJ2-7	CASSPLINYEQYF	TGTGCCAGCAGTCCACTCATTAACTACGAGCAGTACTTC
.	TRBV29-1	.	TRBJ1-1	CSVGGDPPGTEAFF	TGCAGCGTTGGGGGGGACCCCCCCGGGACTGAAGCTTTCTTT
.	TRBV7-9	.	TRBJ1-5	CASSGGGDQPQHF	TGTGCCAGCAGCGGCGGGGGAGATCAGCCCCAGCATTTT
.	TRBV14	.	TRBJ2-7	CASSLLIDEQYF	TGTGCCAGCAGCCTCTTGATAGACGAGCAGTACTTC
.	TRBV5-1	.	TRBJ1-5	CASSLAPPGASNQPQHF	TGCGCCAGCAGCTTGGCCCCCCCAGGGGCGAGCAATCAGCCCCAGCATTTT
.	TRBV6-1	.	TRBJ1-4	CASSEEVPTHIRVANEKLFF	TGTGCCAGCAGTGAAGAAGTCCCAACTCACATCAGGGTAGCTAATGAAAAACTGTTTTTT
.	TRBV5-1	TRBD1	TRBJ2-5	CASSQDRAETQYF	TGCGCCAGCAGCCAGGACAGGGCTGAGACCCAGTACTTC
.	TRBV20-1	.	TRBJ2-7	CSAYREGEQYF	TGCAGTGCTTACAGGGAAGGCGAGCAGTACTTC
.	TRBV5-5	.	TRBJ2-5	CASSFQGKETQYF	TGTGCCAGCAGCTTCCAGGGCAAGGAGACCCAGTACTTC
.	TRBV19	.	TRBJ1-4	CASSIDTTATNEKLFF	TGTGCCAGTAGTATAGATACAACAGCAACTAATGAAAAACTGTTTTTT
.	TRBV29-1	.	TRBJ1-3	CSARVPSGNTIYF	TGCAGCGCTCGGGTCCCTTCGGGAAACACCATATATTTT
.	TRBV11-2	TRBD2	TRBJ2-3	CASSWVLAGEGDTQYF	TGTGCCAGCAGCTGGGTCCTAGCGGGAGAGGGAGATACGCAGTATTTT
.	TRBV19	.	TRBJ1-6	CASSPGLKSSYNSPLHF	TGTGCCAGTAGCCCAGGACTCAAAAGCTCCTATAATTCACCCCTCCACTTT
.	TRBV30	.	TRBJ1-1	CAWSVGGPTEAFF	TGTGCCTGGAGTGTAGGAGGGCCTACTGAAGCTTTCTTT
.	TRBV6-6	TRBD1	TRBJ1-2	CASILTGGGYGYTF	TGTGCCAGCATTCTTACAGGGGGAGGCTATGGCTACACCTTC
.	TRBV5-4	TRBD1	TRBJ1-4	CASSLSRTGSEKLFF	TGTGCCAGCAGCTTGTCGAGGACAGGGAGTGAAAAACTGTTTTTT
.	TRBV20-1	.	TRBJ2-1	CSAWDFNEQFF	TGCAGTGCCTGGGACTTCAATGAGCAGTTCTTC
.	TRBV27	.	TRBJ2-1	CASSLRGNEQFF	TGTGCCAGCAGTTTGAGAGGAAATGAGCAGTTCTTC
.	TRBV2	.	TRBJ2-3	CASSEAQITDTQYF	TGTGCCAGCAGTGAGGCACAGATCACAGATACGCAGTATTTT
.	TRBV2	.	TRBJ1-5	CASSDSYSNQPQHF	TGTGCCAGCAGTGACAGTTATAGCAATCAGCCCCAGCATTTT
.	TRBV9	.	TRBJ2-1	CASSPMGGASYNEQFF	TGTGCCAGCAGCCCGATGGGGGGGGCCTCCTACAATGAGCAGTTCTTC